This T cell receptor beta chain was identified in a study of blood T cells in healthy people across ages. Collection of ten milliliters of peripheral blood was performed for each donor. General study results and limits: The unknown donor CMV status may have confounded expanded clonotype changes.

Combining a sample-barcoded 5' primer with a J-beta primer mix, a second PCR ran for 7 to 11 cycles. All cDNA molecules were each tagged by a template-switch adaptor with 12 random nucleotides. MiXCR, run by TCRdb on the 5' RACE reads, gives a single entry per CDR3 protein. The sample comprises about 1.7 million distinct CDR3 sequences, 25% to 30% of which are singletons, and less than 9.5% rests with the top ten. CDR1 and CDR2 (germline): SGHAT, FQDESV (reference sequence). This CDR3 has 17 residues. The ends lost 4 bases at V and 7 bases at J; junction bases unmatched: 15. A few counts support this clonotype. Its antigen is currently unknown.

The chain uses TRBV11-1 and TRBJ2-1, with 8 bases lining up with TRBD2. This sequence originates from a woman in her 30s in good health. Sequenced input: blood. The CDR3 DNA sequence: TGTGCCAGCAGCTCCCGGGGGGGGGACTGGGGTTCGAATGAGCAGTTCTTC. Amino acids: CASSSRGGDWGSNEQFF.